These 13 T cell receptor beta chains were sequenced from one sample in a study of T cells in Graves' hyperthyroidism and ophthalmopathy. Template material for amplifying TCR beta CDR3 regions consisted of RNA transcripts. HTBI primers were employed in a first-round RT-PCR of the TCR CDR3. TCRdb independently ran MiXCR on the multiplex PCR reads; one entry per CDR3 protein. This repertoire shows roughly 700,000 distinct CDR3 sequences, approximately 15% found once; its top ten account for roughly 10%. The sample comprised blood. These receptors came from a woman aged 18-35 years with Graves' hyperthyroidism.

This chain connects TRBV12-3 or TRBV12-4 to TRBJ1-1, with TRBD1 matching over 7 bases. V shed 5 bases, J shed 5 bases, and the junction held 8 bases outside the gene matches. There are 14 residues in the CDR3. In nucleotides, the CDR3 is TGTGCCAGCAGTGAGGGACAGTTCGTGACTGAAGCTTTCTTT. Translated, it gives CASSEGQFVTEAFF.

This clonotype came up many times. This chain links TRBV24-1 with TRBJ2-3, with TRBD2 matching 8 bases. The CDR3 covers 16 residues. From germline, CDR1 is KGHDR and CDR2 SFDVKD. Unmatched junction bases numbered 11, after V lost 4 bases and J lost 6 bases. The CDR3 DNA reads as TGTGCCACCAGTGACCCGGGACTAGGTGTCGTGGATACGCAGTATTTT. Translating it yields CATSDPGLGVVDTQYF.

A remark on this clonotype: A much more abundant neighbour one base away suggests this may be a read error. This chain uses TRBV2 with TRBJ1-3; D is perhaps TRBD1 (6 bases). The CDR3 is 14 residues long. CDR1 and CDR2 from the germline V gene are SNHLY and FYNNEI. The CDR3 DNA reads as TGTGCTCATAAGCGGAACGGGGGCGGAAACACCATATATTTT. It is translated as CAHKRNGGGNTIYF.

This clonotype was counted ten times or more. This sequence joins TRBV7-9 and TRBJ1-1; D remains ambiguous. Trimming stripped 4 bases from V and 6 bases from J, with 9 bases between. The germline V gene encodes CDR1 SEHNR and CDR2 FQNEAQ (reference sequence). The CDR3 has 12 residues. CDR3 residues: CASSSRPSEAFF. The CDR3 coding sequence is TGTGCCAGCAGCTCCCGACCGTCTGAAGCTTTCTTT.

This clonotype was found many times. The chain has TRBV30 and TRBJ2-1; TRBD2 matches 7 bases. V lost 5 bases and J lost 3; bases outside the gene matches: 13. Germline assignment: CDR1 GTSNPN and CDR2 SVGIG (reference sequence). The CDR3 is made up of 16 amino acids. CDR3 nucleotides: TGTGCCTGGGGGCCCTATTCTAGCGGCGGCTACAATGAGCAGTTCTTC. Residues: CAWGPYSSGGYNEQFF.

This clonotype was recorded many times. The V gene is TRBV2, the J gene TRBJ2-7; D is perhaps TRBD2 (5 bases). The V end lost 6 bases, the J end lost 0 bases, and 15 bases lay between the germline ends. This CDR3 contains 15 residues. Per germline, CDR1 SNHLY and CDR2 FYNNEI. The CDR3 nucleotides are TGTGCCAGCAGCCGAGGGATCCTGAGCTCCTACGAGCAGTACTTC. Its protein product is CASSRGILSSYEQYF.

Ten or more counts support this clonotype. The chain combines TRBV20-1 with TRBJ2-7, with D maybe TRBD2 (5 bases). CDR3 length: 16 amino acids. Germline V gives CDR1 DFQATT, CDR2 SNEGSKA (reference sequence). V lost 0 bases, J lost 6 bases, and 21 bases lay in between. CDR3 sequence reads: CSARDPSTPPVGEQYF. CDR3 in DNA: TGCAGTGCTAGAGACCCTAGCACCCCGCCAGTTGGCGAGCAGTACTTC.

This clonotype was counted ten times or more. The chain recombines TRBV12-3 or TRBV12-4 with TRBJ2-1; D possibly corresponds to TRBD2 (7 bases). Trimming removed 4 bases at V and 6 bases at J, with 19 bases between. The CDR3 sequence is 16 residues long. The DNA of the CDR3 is TGTGCCAGCAGTTATGCGGGGGCCGTCCCAGCCAATGAGCAGTTCTTC. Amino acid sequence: CASSYAGAVPANEQFF.

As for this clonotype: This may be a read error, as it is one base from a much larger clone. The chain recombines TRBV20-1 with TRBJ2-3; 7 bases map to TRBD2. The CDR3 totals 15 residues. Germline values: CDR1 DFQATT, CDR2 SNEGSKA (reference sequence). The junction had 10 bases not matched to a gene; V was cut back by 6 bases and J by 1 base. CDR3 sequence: CSAEPGLGGTDTQYF. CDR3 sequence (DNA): TGCAGTGCCGAACCCGGACTAGGTGGCACAGATACGCAGTATTTT.

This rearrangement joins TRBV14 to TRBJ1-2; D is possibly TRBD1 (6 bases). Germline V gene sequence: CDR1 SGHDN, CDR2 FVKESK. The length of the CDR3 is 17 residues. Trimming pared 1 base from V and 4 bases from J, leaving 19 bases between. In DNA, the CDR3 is TGTGCCAGCAGCCAAGGTGGGGGCGCGGATTCGGGCTATGGCTACACCTTC. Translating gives CASSQGGGADSGYGYTF.

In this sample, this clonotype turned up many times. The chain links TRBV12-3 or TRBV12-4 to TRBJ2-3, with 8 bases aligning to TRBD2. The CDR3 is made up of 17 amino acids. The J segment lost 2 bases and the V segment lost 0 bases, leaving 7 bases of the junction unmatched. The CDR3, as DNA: TGTGCCAGCAGTTTAGCGACAGTAGCGGGAACCACAGATACGCAGTATTTT. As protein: CASSLATVAGTTDTQYF.

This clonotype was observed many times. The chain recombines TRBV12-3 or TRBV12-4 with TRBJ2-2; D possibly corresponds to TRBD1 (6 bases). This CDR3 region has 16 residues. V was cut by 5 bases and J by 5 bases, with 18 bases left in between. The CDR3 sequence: CASSPGQTLRTGELFF. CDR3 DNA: TGTGCCAGCAGTCCCGGACAGACCTTAAGGACCGGGGAGCTGTTTTTT.

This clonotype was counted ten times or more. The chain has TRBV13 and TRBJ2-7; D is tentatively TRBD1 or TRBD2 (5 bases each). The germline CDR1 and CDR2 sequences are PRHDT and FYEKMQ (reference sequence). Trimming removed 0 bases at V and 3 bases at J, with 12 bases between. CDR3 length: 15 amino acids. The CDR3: CASSLGSGGGYEQYF. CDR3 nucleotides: TGTGCCAGCAGCTTAGGGAGCGGTGGGGGCTACGAGCAGTACTTC.